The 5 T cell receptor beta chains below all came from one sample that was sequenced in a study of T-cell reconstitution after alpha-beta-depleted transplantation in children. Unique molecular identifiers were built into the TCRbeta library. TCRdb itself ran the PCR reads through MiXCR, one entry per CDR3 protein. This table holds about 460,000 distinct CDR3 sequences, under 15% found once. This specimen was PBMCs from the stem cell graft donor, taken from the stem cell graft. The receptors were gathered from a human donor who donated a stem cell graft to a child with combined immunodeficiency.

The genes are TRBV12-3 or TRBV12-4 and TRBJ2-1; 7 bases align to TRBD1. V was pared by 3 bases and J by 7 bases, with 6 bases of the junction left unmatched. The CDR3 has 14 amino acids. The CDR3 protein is CASSFPGQINEQFF. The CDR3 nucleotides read TGTGCCAGCAGTTTTCCGGGACAGATTAATGAGCAGTTCTTC.

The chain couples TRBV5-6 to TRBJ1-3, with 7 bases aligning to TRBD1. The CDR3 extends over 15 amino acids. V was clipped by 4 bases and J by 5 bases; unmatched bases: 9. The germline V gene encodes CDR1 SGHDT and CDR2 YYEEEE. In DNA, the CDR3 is TGTGCCAGCAGCCGAGCACAGGGGCGTCGAAACACCATATATTTT. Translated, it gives CASSRAQGRRNTIYF.

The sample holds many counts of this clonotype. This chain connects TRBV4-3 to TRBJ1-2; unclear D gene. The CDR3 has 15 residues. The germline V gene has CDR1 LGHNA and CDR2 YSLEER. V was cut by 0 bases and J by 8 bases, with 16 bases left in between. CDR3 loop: CASSQESFTPRGYTF. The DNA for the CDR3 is TGCGCCAGCAGCCAAGAAAGCTTTACCCCGCGAGGCTACACCTTC.

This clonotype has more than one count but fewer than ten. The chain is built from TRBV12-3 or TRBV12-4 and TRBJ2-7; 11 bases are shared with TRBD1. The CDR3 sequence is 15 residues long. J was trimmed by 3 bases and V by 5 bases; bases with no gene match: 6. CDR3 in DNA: TGTGCCAGCAGTCGCACCGGGACAGGGGGCTACGAGCAGTACTTC. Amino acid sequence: CASSRTGTGGYEQYF.

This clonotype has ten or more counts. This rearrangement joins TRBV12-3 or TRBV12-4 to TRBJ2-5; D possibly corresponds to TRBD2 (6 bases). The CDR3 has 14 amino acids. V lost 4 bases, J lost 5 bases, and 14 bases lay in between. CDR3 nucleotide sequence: TGTGCCAGCAGTTGGTGGGACTTCGGGGAGACCCAGTACTTC. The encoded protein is CASSWWDFGETQYF.